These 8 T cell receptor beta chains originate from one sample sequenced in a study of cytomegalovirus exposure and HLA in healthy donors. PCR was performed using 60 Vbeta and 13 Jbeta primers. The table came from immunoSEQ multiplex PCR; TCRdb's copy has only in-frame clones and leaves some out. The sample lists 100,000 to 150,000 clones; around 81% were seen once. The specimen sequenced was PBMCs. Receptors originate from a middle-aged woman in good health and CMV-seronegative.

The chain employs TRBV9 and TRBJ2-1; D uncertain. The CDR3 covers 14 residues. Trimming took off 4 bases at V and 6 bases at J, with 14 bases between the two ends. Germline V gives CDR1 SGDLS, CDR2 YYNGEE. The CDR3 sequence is CASSPSDFLNEQFF. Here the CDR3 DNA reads TGTGCCAGCAGCCCTTCAGACTTTCTCAATGAGCAGTTCTTC.

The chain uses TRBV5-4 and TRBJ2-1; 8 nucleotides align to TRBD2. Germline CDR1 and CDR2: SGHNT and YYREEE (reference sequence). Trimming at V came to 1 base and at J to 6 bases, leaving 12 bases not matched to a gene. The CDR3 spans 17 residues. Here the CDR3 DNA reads TGTGCCAGCAGCTTGCCCGGTGTAGCGGGATGGGGCAATGAGCAGTTCTTC. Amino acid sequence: CASSLPGVAGWGNEQFF. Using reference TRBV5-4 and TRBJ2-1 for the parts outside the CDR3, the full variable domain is ETGVTQSPTHLIKTRGQQVTLRCSSQSGHNTVSWYQQALGQGPQFIFQYYREEENGRGNFPPRFSGLQFPNYSSELNVNALELDDSALYLCASSLPGVAGWGNEQFFGPGTRLTVL.

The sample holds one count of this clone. CDR3 in amino acids: CASSPSETGGYEQYF. CDR3 in DNA: TGTGCCAGCAGCCCCTCCGAGACAGGGGGCTACGAGCAGTACTTC. This chain connects TRBV13 to TRBJ2-5, with 9 bases identical to TRBD1. The better agreement between TRBJ2-7 and the DNA end casts doubt on the J call. Germline assignment: CDR1 PRHDT and CDR2 FYEKMQ (reference sequence). The CDR3 contains 15 residues.

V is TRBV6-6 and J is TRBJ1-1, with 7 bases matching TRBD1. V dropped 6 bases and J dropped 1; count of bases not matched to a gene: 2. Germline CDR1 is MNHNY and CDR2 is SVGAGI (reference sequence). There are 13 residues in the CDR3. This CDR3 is CASSDRENTEAFF. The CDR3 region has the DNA TGTGCCAGCAGCGACAGGGAGAACACTGAAGCTTTCTTT.

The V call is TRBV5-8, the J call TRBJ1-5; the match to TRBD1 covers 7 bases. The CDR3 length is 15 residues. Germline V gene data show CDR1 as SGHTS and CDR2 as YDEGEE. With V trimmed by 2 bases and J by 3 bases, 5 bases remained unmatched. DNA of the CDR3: TGTGCCAGCAGCTTTCCCAGGGGGGTCAATCAGCCCCAGCATTTT. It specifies CASSFPRGVNQPQHF.

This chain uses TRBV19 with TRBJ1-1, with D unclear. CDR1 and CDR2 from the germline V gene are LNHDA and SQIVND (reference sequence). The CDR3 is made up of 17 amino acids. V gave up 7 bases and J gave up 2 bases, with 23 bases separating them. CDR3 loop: CASTPIYSRGVNTEAFF. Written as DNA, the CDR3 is TGTGCCAGTACTCCTATTTATTCTCGGGGAGTAAACACTGAAGCTTTCTTT. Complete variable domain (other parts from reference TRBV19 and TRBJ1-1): DGGITQSPKYLFRKEGQNVTLSCEQNLNHDAMYWYRQDPGQGLRLIYYSQIVNDFQKGDIAEGYSVSREKKESFPLTVTSAQKNPTAFYLCASTPIYSRGVNTEAFFGQGTRLTVV.

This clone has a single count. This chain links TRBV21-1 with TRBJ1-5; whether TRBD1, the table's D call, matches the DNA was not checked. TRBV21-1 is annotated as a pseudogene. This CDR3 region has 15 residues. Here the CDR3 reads CASSKGQGRLEPQHF. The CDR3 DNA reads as TGTGCCAGCAGCAAAGGACAGGGGAGGTTGGAACCCCAGCATTTT.

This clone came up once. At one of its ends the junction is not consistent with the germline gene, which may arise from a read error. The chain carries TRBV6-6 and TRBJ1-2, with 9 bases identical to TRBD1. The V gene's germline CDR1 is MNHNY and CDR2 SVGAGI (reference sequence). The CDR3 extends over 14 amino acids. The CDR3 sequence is CASSYPPGQGFSRF. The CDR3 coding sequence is TGTGCCAGCAGTTACCCACCGGGACAGGGATTTAGTCGGTTC.